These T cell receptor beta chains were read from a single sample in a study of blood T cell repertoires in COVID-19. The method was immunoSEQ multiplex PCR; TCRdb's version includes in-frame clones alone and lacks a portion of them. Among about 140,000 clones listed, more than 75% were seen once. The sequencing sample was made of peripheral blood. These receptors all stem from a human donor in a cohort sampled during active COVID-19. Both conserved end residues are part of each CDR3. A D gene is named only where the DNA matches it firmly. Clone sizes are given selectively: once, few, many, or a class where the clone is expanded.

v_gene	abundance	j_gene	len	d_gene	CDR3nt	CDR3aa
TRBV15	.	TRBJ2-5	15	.	TGTGCCACCAGCAGAGAAAATCTAGGGGCTGAGACCCAGTACTTC	CATSRENLGAETQYF
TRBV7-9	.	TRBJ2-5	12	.	TGTGCCAGCAGCTTAGGAGTTGCGACCCAGTACTTC	CASSLGVATQYF
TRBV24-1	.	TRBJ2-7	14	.	TGTGCCACCAGTGGAACAGGCAACCCCTACGAGCAGTACTTC	CATSGTGNPYEQYF
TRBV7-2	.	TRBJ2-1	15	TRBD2	TGTGCCAGCAGCCTTAGCGGGGGGGCCTACAATGAGCAGTTCTTC	CASSLSGGAYNEQFF
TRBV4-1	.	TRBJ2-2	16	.	TGCGCCAGCAGCCAAGAATTCGGGAGAAGGACCGGGGAGCTGTTTTTT	CASSQEFGRRTGELFF
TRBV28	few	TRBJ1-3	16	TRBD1	TGTGCCAGCAGCCTCGGGACAGGGAGGGTTTTGAACACCATATATTTT	CASSLGTGRVLNTIYF
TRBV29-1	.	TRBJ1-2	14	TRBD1	TGCAGCGTTGACCGACAGGGGGCCTCCTATGGCTACACCTTC	CSVDRQGASYGYTF
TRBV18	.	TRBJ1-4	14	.	TGTGCCAGCTCGGAGGACGCAACTAATGAAAAACTGTTTTTT	CASSEDATNEKLFF
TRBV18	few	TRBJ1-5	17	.	TGTGCCAGCTCACCGCAACTCGGGCCGGGGGGCAATCAGCCCCAGCATTTT	CASSPQLGPGGNQPQHF
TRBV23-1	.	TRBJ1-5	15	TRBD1	TGCGCCAGCAGTCCGGGAGACAGGGCAGGTCAGCCCCAGCATTTT	CASSPGDRAGQPQHF
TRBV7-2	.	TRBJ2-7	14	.	TGTGCCAGCAAATGGGACTCCCCAGCCTACGAGCAGTACTTC	CASKWDSPAYEQYF
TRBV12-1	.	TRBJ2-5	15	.	TGTGCCAGCAGCTTTGAACAGGGGGGAGGAGAGACCCAGTACTTC	CASSFEQGGGETQYF
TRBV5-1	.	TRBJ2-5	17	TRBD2	TGCGCCAGCAGCCCCTACGTCGGGTATAGCGGGGGTGAGACCCAGTACTTC	CASSPYVGYSGGETQYF
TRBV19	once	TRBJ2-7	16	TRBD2	TGTGCCAGTAGTATAGGGACTACTAGCGGGAGGTACGAGCAGTACTTC	CASSIGTTSGRYEQYF
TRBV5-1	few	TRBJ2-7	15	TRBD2	TGCGCCAGCACCCCTGTTGGGGGGGAGACCTACGAGCAGTACTTC	CASTPVGGETYEQYF
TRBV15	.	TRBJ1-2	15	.	TGTGCCACCAGCAGTGGGAAGGGGTCCGGAGATGGCTACACCTTC	CATSSGKGSGDGYTF
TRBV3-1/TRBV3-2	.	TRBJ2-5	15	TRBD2	TGTGCCAGCAGCCGGACTAGCGGGAGGAGAGAGACCCAGTACTTC	CASSRTSGRRETQYF
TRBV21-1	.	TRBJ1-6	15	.	TGTGCCAGCACCGCAACAGGGATATATAATTCACCCCTCCACTTT	CASTATGIYNSPLHF
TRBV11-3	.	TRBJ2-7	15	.	TGTGCCAGCAGCTTTCGACGGGAGCGGTCCTACGAGCAGTACTTC	CASSFRRERSYEQYF
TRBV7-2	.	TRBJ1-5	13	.	TGTGCCAGCAGCTTGGGCAGAAGTCAGCCCCAGCATTTT	CASSLGRSQPQHF
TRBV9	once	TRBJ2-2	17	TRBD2	TGTGCCAGCAGCTCTTCCGGGGGGGCCTTGAACACCGGGGAGCTGTTTTTT	CASSSSGGALNTGELFF
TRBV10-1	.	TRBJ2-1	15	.	TGCGCCCCGGTGGAGGCGGGCTTCTCCTACAATGAGCAGTTCTTC	CAPVEAGFSYNEQFF
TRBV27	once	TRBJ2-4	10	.	TGTGCCAGCAGGTATCCTCTGTGGTACTTC	CASRYPLWYF
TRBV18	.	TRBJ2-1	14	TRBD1	TGTGCCAGCTCACGGGACAGTAGTTACAATGAGCAGTTCTTC	CASSRDSSYNEQFF
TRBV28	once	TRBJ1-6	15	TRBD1	TGTGCCAGCAGTTTATCAGGGGGCTATAATTCACCCCTCCACTTT	CASSLSGGYNSPLHF
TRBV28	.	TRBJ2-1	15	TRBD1	TGTGCCAGCAGTCTGGGACAGGGTTATTCGGATGAGCAGTTCTTC	CASSLGQGYSDEQFF
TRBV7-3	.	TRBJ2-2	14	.	TGTGCCAGCAGTCCGGGGGGCAGCACCGGGGAGCTGTTTTTT	CASSPGGSTGELFF
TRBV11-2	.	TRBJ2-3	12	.	TGTGCCAGCAGCTTACTACCAGATACGCAGTATTTT	CASSLLPDTQYF
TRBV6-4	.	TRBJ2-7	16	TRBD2	TGTGCCAGCACTCCCTCCTTCGGGGGAGGGTTCTACGAGCAGTACTTC	CASTPSFGGGFYEQYF
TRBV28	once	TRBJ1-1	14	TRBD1	TGTGCCAGCAGTTCTCCAGGGGGGACCACTGAAGCTTTCTTT	CASSSPGGTTEAFF
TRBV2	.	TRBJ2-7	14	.	TGTGCCAGCAGTAAATACGACAGGTCCTACGAGCAGTACTTC	CASSKYDRSYEQYF
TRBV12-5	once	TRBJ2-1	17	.	TGTGCTAGTGGTTTGGTACTCGGTAGCAAGTCCTACAATGAGCAGTTCTTC	CASGLVLGSKSYNEQFF
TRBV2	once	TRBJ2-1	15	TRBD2	TGTGCCAGCAGCCCGGGACTACCACGGTACAATGAGCAGTTCTTC	CASSPGLPRYNEQFF
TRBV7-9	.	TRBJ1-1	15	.	TGTGCCAGCAGCTTAATGGTCAGTATGAACACTGAAGCTTTCTTT	CASSLMVSMNTEAFF
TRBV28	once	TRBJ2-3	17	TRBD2	TGTGCCAGCGTGGCGGGAGGGCCGATGTCTGAGAAAGATACGCAGTATTTT	CASVAGGPMSEKDTQYF
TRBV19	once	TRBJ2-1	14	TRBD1	TGTGCCAGTAGCCTACAGGGGGCGTACAATGAGCAGTTCTTC	CASSLQGAYNEQFF
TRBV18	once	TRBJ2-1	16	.	TGTGCCAGCTCACCACCCGTGGGACAAAAGGACAATGAGCAGTTCTTC	CASSPPVGQKDNEQFF
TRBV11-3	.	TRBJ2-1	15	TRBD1	TGTGCCAGCAGCTTAGGCCAACAGGGGTACAATGAGCAGTTCTTC	CASSLGQQGYNEQFF
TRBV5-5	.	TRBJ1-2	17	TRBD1	TGTGCCAGCAGTTTAACACCGGGACAGGGCGTGAACTATGGCTACACCTTC	CASSLTPGQGVNYGYTF
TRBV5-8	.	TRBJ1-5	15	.	TGTGCCAGCAGCTTGGGGACGGCGGGGGATCAGCCCCAGCATTTT	CASSLGTAGDQPQHF
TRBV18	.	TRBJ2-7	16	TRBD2	TGTGCCAGCTCAAGACTAGCGGGAGCCGACCCGTACGAGCAGTACTTC	CASSRLAGADPYEQYF
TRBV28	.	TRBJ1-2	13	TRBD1	TGTGCCAGCAGTTTCGGCAGGGGGGATGGCTACACCTTC	CASSFGRGDGYTF
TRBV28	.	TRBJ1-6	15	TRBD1	TGTGCCAGCAGTTCCCCGGGACAGGGTGAGCCACCCCTCCACTTT	CASSSPGQGEPPLHF
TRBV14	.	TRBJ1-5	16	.	TGTGCCAGCAGCCCCCGCCCCGGGTCTCCGAACCAGCCCCAGCATTTT	CASSPRPGSPNQPQHF
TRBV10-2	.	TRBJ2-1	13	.	TGCGCCAGCACGGGCCTAGCGTACAATGAGCAGTTCTTC	CASTGLAYNEQFF
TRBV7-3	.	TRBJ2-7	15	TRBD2	TGTGCCAGCAGCTTATATGCGGGAGCGCCCTACGAGCAGTACTTC	CASSLYAGAPYEQYF
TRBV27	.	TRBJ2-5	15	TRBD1	TGTGCCAGCAGTTTATTGGGACAGGATGGAGAGACCCAGTACTTC	CASSLLGQDGETQYF
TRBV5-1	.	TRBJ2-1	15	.	TGCGCCAGCAGCTTGGTGGCGGGGGCGGTAGATGAGCAGTTCTTC	CASSLVAGAVDEQFF
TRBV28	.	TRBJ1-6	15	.	TGTGCCAGCAGACTCCCCAGGGGCTATAATTCACCCCTCCACTTT	CASRLPRGYNSPLHF
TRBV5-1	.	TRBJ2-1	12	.	TGCGCCAGCAGTCGACAGTACAATGAGCAGTTCTTC	CASSRQYNEQFF
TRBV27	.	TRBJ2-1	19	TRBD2	TGTGCCAGCAGTCCGGGACTAGCGGGGGCCCTTAGCTCCTACAATGAGCAGTTCTTC	CASSPGLAGALSSYNEQFF
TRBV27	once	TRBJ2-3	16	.	TGTGCCAGCAGGCCCCCAGGGGTCCATAGCACAGATACGCAGTATTTT	CASRPPGVHSTDTQYF
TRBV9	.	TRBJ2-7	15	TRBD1	TGTGCCAGCAGCTCAAGCGGGACAGGGTACCACGAGCAGTACTTC	CASSSSGTGYHEQYF
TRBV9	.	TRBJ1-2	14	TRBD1	TGTGCCAGCAGCGCAGGGGGATTGATCTATGGCTACACCTTC	CASSAGGLIYGYTF
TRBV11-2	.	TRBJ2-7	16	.	TGTGCCAGCAGCTTAGTTGTGACTAGTAATACCTACGAGCAGTACTTC	CASSLVVTSNTYEQYF